The 27 T cell receptor beta chains presented below share a single source sample, sequenced in a study of blood T cell repertoires in COVID-19. Some clones are missing from TCRdb's copy, which holds only in-frame ones; the method was immunoSEQ multiplex PCR. The sample carries around 200,000 clones, under 90% recorded once. Sequencing input: peripheral blood. These receptors were obtained from a woman aged 40 to 50 with active or convalescent COVID-19.

The chain links TRBV7-8 to TRBJ2-5; weak D call: TRBD2 (6 bases). V lost 0 bases and J lost 5, with 7 bases in between. The CDR3 extends over 13 amino acids. CDR1 SGHVS and CDR2 FQNEAQ come from the germline V gene. The CDR3 loop reads CASSLARDETQYF. The CDR3 DNA reads as TGTGCCAGCAGCTTAGCGCGGGATGAGACCCAGTACTTC.

This rearrangement joins TRBV19 to TRBJ1-2; the match to TRBD1 covers 7 bases. V trimming: 4 bases; J trimming: 1 base; junction bases outside the gene matches: 3. This CDR3 comprises 14 residues. Germline assignment: CDR1 LNHDA and CDR2 SQIVND (reference sequence). The CDR3: CASSKTGSNYGYTF. For the CDR3, the DNA is TGTGCCAGTAGTAAGACAGGGAGTAACTATGGCTACACCTTC.

The genes are TRBV7-9 and TRBJ1-4; no definite D call. Per germline, CDR1 SEHNR and CDR2 FQNEAQ (reference sequence). The V and J ends lost 5 bases and 4 bases respectively, with 11 bases between them. This CDR3 has 14 amino acids. CDR3 loop: CASSPEGNNEKLFF. DNA for the CDR3: TGTGCCAGCAGCCCAGAGGGCAATAATGAAAAACTGTTTTTT.

The genes are TRBV14 and TRBJ2-1; possible D gene TRBD2, 6 bases. Trimming pared 0 bases from V and 5 bases from J, leaving 8 bases between. The CDR3 is 14 amino acids. Germline V gene sequence: CDR1 SGHDN, CDR2 FVKESK. The CDR3 sequence: CASSQDPGDNEQFF. The CDR3 bases are TGTGCCAGCAGCCAAGATCCGGGGGACAATGAGCAGTTCTTC. Filled out from reference TRBV14 and TRBJ2-1, the complete variable domain reads EAGVTQFPSHSVIEKGQTVTLRCDPISGHDNLYWYRRVMGKEIKFLLHFVKESKQDESGMPNNRFLAERTGGTYSTLKVQPAELEDSGVYFCASSQDPGDNEQFFGPGTRLTVL.

The chain employs TRBV13 and TRBJ2-4; no definite D call. Germline lookup yields CDR1 PRHDT and CDR2 FYEKMQ (reference sequence). CDR3 length: 15 amino acids. V was cut by 2 bases and J by 0 bases, with 8 bases left in between. As DNA, the CDR3 is TGTGCCAGCAGCTTAAACCACGGAGCCAAAAACATTCAGTACTTC. It specifies CASSLNHGAKNIQYF. The full variable domain, in which reference TRBV13 and TRBJ2-4 provide the parts outside the CDR3, is AAGVIQSPRHLIKEKRETATLKCYPIPRHDTVYWYQQGPGQDPQFLISFYEKMQSDKGSIPDRFSAQQFSDYHSELNMSSLELGDSALYFCASSLNHGAKNIQYFGAGTRLSVL.

The V gene is TRBV2, the J gene TRBJ1-2; D unresolved. This CDR3 has 14 residues. Germline lookup yields CDR1 SNHLY and CDR2 FYNNEI. Trimming cost V 4 bases and J 2 bases, with 11 bases left between them. In nucleotides, the CDR3 is TGTGCCAGCAGTGTCCGTCTAGAGAACTATGGCTACACCTTC. This translates into CASSVRLENYGYTF.

The chain joins TRBV6-2 or TRBV6-3 to TRBJ2-7, with TRBD2 as a possible D gene (6 bases). V lost 6 bases and J 4 bases, leaving 19 bases between the germline ends. Germline-derived CDR1 and CDR2 are MNHEY and SVGEGT. The CDR3 extends over 15 amino acids. CDR3 nucleotides: TGTGCCAGCAGCGACCCGGGACTTATGCCTTACGAGCAGTACTTC. Translating gives CASSDPGLMPYEQYF.

V gene TRBV29-1 combines with J gene TRBJ2-7, with 8 bases fitting TRBD1. J was trimmed by 2 bases and V by 3 bases; bases with no gene match: 6. Germline CDR1 is SQVTM and CDR2 is ANQGSEA. This CDR3 comprises 14 residues. CDR3 protein: CSVDNWTGTYEQYF. The CDR3 DNA reads TGCAGCGTTGATAATTGGACAGGGACCTACGAGCAGTACTTC.

This sequence joins TRBV19 and TRBJ1-3, with D possibly TRBD1 on 6 matching bases. This CDR3 comprises 14 residues. The germline V gene has CDR1 LNHDA and CDR2 SQIVND (reference sequence). Trimming removed 5 bases at V and 1 base at J, with 9 bases between. CDR3 region: CASSPRGSGNTIYF. The CDR3 DNA sequence: TGTGCCAGTAGTCCCAGGGGATCTGGAAACACCATATATTTT.

This clone occurred once. This chain connects TRBV20-1 to TRBJ1-1, with a weak D call TRBD1 (5 bases). V was cut by 3 bases and J by 0 bases, with 17 bases left in between. Germline V lookup: CDR1 DFQATT, CDR2 SNEGSKA (reference sequence). This CDR3 contains 16 residues. The CDR3 DNA is TGCAGTGCTAGTCGGCAGGGAGGGCAAATGAACACTGAAGCTTTCTTT. This sequence encodes CSASRQGGQMNTEAFF.

The gene calls are TRBV30 and TRBJ2-7, with TRBD2 identical over 9 bases. The CDR3 sequence is 16 residues long. Germline-derived CDR1 and CDR2 are GTSNPN and SVGIG (reference sequence). V lost 3 bases to trimming and J lost 3 bases; unmatched junction nucleotides: 12. The CDR3 coding sequence is TGTGCCTGGAGCCCGTTGTGGCGGGAGGGGCACTACGAGCAGTACTTC. This sequence encodes CAWSPLWREGHYEQYF.

The chain couples TRBV21-1 to TRBJ2-2; the tabulated D call, TRBD1, remains unverified against the DNA. TRBV21-1 is described as a pseudogene. The CDR3 has 17 amino acids. CDR3 DNA: TGTGCCAGCAGCCCGCTCCATGGGGACAAGCACACCGGGGAGCTGTTTTTT. Translated: CASSPLHGDKHTGELFF.

The chain links TRBV7-9 to TRBJ2-1; D perhaps matches TRBD2 (6 bases). CDR3 length: 13 residues. Germline-derived CDR1 and CDR2 are SEHNR and FQNEAQ (reference sequence). Trimming left V 5 bases short and J 7 bases short, with 12 bases between. In nucleotides, the CDR3 is TGTGCCAGCAGCGGAGGGTCGGCTAATGAGCAGTTCTTC. Its protein is CASSGGSANEQFF.

The chain carries TRBV24-1 and TRBJ2-1, with D maybe TRBD1 (6 bases). The CDR3 is made up of 16 amino acids. V was shortened by 0 bases and J by 4 bases, with 12 bases between the two germline ends. From germline, CDR1 is KGHDR and CDR2 SFDVKD. CDR3 residues: CATSDLSAQGYNEQFF. The CDR3 nucleotides read TGTGCCACCAGTGATTTGTCAGCTCAGGGGTACAATGAGCAGTTCTTC.

V gene TRBV3-1 (or the pseudogene TRBV3-2) combines with J gene TRBJ1-5; D remains ambiguous. The CDR3 is 13 residues long. CDR1 and CDR2 from the germline V gene are LGHDT and YNNKEL (reference sequence). Between the trimmed V and J ends, which lost 0 bases and 6 bases, there was a span of 6 bases. The CDR3 sequence: CASSQDRFQPQHF. The CDR3, as DNA: TGTGCCAGCAGCCAAGATCGTTTTCAGCCCCAGCATTTT.

The chain has TRBV5-1 and TRBJ1-4, with D unclear. Looked up from germline, CDR1 is SGHRS and CDR2 is YFSETQ. The V gene lost 2 bases and the J gene lost 7 bases, with 12 bases spanning the gap. This CDR3 comprises 14 residues. This CDR3 reads CASSFGEDGEKLFF. The DNA of the CDR3 is TGCGCCAGCAGCTTTGGGGAGGATGGTGAAAAACTGTTTTTT.

The chain combines TRBV19 with TRBJ1-2; D remains unclear. There are 12 residues in the CDR3. V was trimmed by 1 base and J by 8 bases, leaving 8 bases between them. Per germline, CDR1 LNHDA and CDR2 SQIVND (reference sequence). The CDR3 DNA reads TGTGCCAGTAGTATAGGTCAGAGGGGCTACACCTTC. This sequence encodes CASSIGQRGYTF.

This clone was seen only once. Different DNA sequences within this sample yield the same CDR3. The V call is TRBV5-1, the J call TRBJ1-2; D call uncertain. The germline V and J ends were trimmed by 0 bases and 2 bases, with 8 bases remaining between them. Germline V gene lookup returns CDR1 SGHRS and CDR2 YFSETQ. The CDR3 loop spans 14 amino acids. Written as DNA, the CDR3 is TGCGCCAGCAGCTTGGGGCAGGCCAACTATGGCTACACCTTC. This gives the protein CASSLGQANYGYTF.

The V and J genes are TRBV9 and TRBJ1-1; perhaps TRBD1 as D (5 bases). This CDR3 spans 15 amino acids. Per germline, CDR1 SGDLS and CDR2 YYNGEE. The ends were cut back, 4 bases at V and 4 bases at J, with 17 bases in the middle. The CDR3 protein is CASSPGWAGRTEAFF. CDR3 sequence (DNA): TGTGCCAGCAGCCCCGGTTGGGCAGGGCGCACTGAAGCTTTCTTT.

The V call is TRBV24-1, the J call TRBJ1-5; no definite D call. Germline assignment: CDR1 KGHDR and CDR2 SFDVKD. The V end lost 3 bases, the J end lost 10 bases, and 12 bases lay between the germline ends. The CDR3 covers 13 residues. The CDR3 region is CATSDGEPPPQHF. Here the CDR3 DNA reads TGTGCCACCAGTGATGGGGAGCCTCCTCCCCAGCATTTT.

V gene TRBV3-1 (or the pseudogene TRBV3-2) combines with J gene TRBJ2-3; tentative D call: TRBD1 (6 bases). The germline V gene has CDR1 LGHDT and CDR2 YNNKEL (reference sequence). Trimming cost V 3 bases and J 5 bases, with 9 bases left between them. The CDR3 length is 13 residues. The CDR3 region has the DNA TGTGCCAGCAGCCACGTACAGGGAGATACGCAGTATTTT. This translates into CASSHVQGDTQYF.

This rearrangement joins TRBV28 to TRBJ2-3; weak D call: TRBD2 (6 bases). Germline V CDR1 and CDR2: MDHEN, SYDVKM. V lost 3 bases and J 8 bases, leaving 15 bases between the germline ends. The CDR3 is 14 amino acids. CDR3 sequence reads: CASSLGLQEGTQYF. The CDR3 DNA reads as TGTGCCAGCAGTTTGGGTCTTCAGGAGGGTACGCAGTATTTT.

V gene TRBV7-8 combines with J gene TRBJ1-2; D unresolved. CDR1 SGHVS and CDR2 FQNEAQ come from the germline V gene. V was cut by 0 bases and J by 7 bases, with 18 bases left in between. The CDR3 sequence is 16 residues long. The CDR3 DNA follows: TGTGCCAGCAGCTTAGCGCTCGGCAGGCTCGTGGGTGGCTACACCTTC. Its translation: CASSLALGRLVGGYTF.

The chain links TRBV7-8 to TRBJ1-1; D perhaps matches TRBD1 (6 bases). The CDR3 spans 13 residues. The germline V gene encodes CDR1 SGHVS and CDR2 FQNEAQ. Trimming left V 5 bases short and J 6 bases short, with 13 bases between. CDR3 in DNA: TGTGCCAGCAGCCTACAGGGTTGGCCTGAAGCTTTCTTT. Protein sequence: CASSLQGWPEAFF.

The gene calls are TRBV2 and TRBJ1-4; 8 bases map to TRBD1. The CDR3 sequence is 15 residues long. Per the germline V gene, CDR1 is SNHLY and CDR2 is FYNNEI. The J segment lost 8 bases and the V segment lost 4 bases, leaving 9 bases of the junction unmatched. The CDR3 is CASSVATGEAEKLFF. In DNA, the CDR3 is TGTGCCAGCAGTGTGGCGACAGGGGAAGCGGAAAAACTGTTTTTT. The variable domain in full, completed from reference TRBV2 and TRBJ1-4, reads EPEVTQTPSHQVTQMGQEVILRCVPISNHLYFYWYRQILGQKVEFLVSFYNNEISEKSEIFDDQFSVERPDGSNFTLKIRSTKLEDSAMYFCASSVATGEAEKLFFGSGTQLSVL.

The rearrangement uses TRBV5-4 and TRBJ1-2; the D is unclear. The CDR3 runs 14 residues. V lost 1 base and J lost 3, with 10 bases in between. CDR1 is SGHNT and CDR2 is YYREEE in the germline V gene (reference sequence). The CDR3 sequence: CASSLPPSDYGYTF. The CDR3 DNA follows: TGTGCCAGCAGCTTGCCTCCCTCTGACTATGGCTACACCTTC.

The gene calls are TRBV5-1 and TRBJ1-2; 12 bases line up with TRBD1. The V segment lost 3 bases and the J segment 7 bases; nucleotides outside the gene matches: 10. Germline CDR1 and CDR2: SGHRS and YFSETQ. The length of the CDR3 is 16 residues. The CDR3 bases are TGCGCCAGCAGCTCGGTAGGGGACAGGGGGCAAGGTGGCTACACCTTC. It translates to CASSSVGDRGQGGYTF.